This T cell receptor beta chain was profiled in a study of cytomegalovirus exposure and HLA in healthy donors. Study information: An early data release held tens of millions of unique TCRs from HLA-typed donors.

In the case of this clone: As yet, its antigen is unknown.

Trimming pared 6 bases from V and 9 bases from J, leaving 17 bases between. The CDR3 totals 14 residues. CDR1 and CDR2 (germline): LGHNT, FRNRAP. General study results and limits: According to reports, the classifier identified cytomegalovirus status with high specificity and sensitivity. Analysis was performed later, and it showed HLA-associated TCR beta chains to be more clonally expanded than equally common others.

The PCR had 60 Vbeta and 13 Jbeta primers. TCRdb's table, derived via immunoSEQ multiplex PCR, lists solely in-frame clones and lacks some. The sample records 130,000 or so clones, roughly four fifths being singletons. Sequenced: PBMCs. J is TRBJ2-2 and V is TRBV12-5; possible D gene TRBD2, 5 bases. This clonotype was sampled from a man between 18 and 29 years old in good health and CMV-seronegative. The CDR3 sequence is CASGSPPGNRELFF. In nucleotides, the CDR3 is TGTGCTAGTGGCTCTCCACCCGGGAACCGGGAGCTGTTTTTT.